These T cell receptor beta chains were read from a single sample in a study of blood T cell repertoires in COVID-19. Measured with immunoSEQ multiplex PCR; TCRdb has only the in-frame clones, and not every one. The sample has about 670,000 clones; about nine tenths are singletons. Source material: peripheral blood. These receptors were collected from a woman younger than 30 with acute or convalescent COVID-19. Each CDR3 is given with its conserved first and last residue. The D gene is left open where the match is weak. Expanded clones get a size class; other rows say once, few or many, or leave the size out.

V	size	J	D	length	DNA	CDR3
TRBV6-5	once	TRBJ2-1	TRBD2	13	TGTGCCAGCAGTTACCAAGCGGGGACGGAGCAGTTCTTC	CASSYQAGTEQFF
TRBV6-5	-	TRBJ1-5	TRBD1	15	TGTGCCAGCAGTTACCGGACAGGCTCTAATCAGCCCCAGCATTTT	CASSYRTGSNQPQHF
TRBV9	-	TRBJ2-2	TRBD1	18	TGTGCCAGCAGCCCGCCCGGGACAGGGAACACGAACACCGGGGAGCTGTTTTTT	CASSPPGTGNTNTGELFF
TRBV5-6	-	TRBJ2-7	-	13	TGTGCCAGCAGCTTAGGAGGAGCTGGCGAGCAGTACTTC	CASSLGGAGEQYF
TRBV24-1	once	TRBJ1-4	TRBD1	14	TGTGCCACCAGTCCGGGACAGGGGAGGGAAAAACTGTTTTTT	CATSPGQGREKLFF
TRBV5-1	-	TRBJ2-2	-	17	TGCGCCAGCAGCCTAGCCCCGACAGGCCCGAACACCGGGGAGCTGTTTTTT	CASSLAPTGPNTGELFF
TRBV7-3	once	TRBJ1-1	TRBD1	13	TGTGCCAGCAGCTTCCTCAGGGGGAGCGAAGCTTTCTTT	CASSFLRGSEAFF
TRBV12-3/TRBV12-4	-	TRBJ1-4	TRBD1	13	TGTGCCAGCCAGACAGGGGTTCGTGAAAAACTGTTTTTT	CASQTGVREKLFF
TRBV6-6	-	TRBJ1-2	-	14	TGTGCCAGCAGTTACTCGTTGTCAGGTGAAGGCTACACCTTC	CASSYSLSGEGYTF
TRBV7-3	-	TRBJ2-7	TRBD2	15	TGTGCCAGCAGCTTCCCAGAAGCGGGGGTGAGGGAGCAGTACTTC	CASSFPEAGVREQYF
TRBV5-1	once	TRBJ2-2	TRBD1	14	TGCGCCAGCAGCTCACAGGGGGGAACCGGGGAGCTGTTTTTT	CASSSQGGTGELFF
TRBV27	few	TRBJ2-7	TRBD1	15	TGTGCCAGCAAATGGGGGACAGGGACATCCTACGAGCAGTACTTC	CASKWGTGTSYEQYF
TRBV30	-	TRBJ1-5	-	15	TGTGCCTGGAGCCTCCCGGGACAAAGAAATCAGCCCCAGCATTTT	CAWSLPGQRNQPQHF
TRBV6-2/TRBV6-3	-	TRBJ1-5	-	13	TGTGCCAGCAGTTACAGGGAGCATCAGCCCCAGCATTTT	CASSYREHQPQHF
TRBV12-5	-	TRBJ1-1	TRBD1	20	TGTGCTAGTGGTTTGGTACGGGACAGGGGGCGTGAGTTGAAAGGCACTGAAGCTTTCTTT	CASGLVRDRGRELKGTEAFF
TRBV7-3	-	TRBJ2-7	-	13	TGTGCCAGCAGCCTGGGCTACTCCTACGAGCAGTACTTC	CASSLGYSYEQYF
TRBV11-2	-	TRBJ1-2	TRBD1	15	TGTGCCAGCAGCCGACTACAGGGGGGGTCCTATGGCTACACCTTC	CASSRLQGGSYGYTF
TRBV5-4	-	TRBJ1-2	TRBD1	14	TGTGCCAGCAGCTTGGCGGGACAGTCATATGGCTACACCTTC	CASSLAGQSYGYTF
TRBV28	-	TRBJ2-7	-	16	TGTGCCAGCAGTTTGTTATGGGGGGGGGCGCAGAACGAGCAGTACTTC	CASSLLWGGAQNEQYF
TRBV5-1	-	TRBJ2-1	TRBD2	14	TGCGCCAGCAGTTTAACCGGGACTAGCAGCGTTGAGTTCTTC	CASSLTGTSSVEFF
TRBV24-1	-	TRBJ2-5	TRBD1	15	TGTGCCACCAGTGACCCCGGGACAGGGAAAGAGACCCAGTACTTC	CATSDPGTGKETQYF
TRBV7-2	-	TRBJ1-1	-	13	TGTGCCAGCAGCTTACCGGGAGCCACTGAAGCTTTCTTT	CASSLPGATEAFF
TRBV7-3	-	TRBJ1-2	-	15	TGTGCCAGCAGCTTAAGTGCGGGTGTCCCGTATGGCTACACCTTC	CASSLSAGVPYGYTF
TRBV6-5	-	TRBJ1-2	-	16	TGTGCCAGCAGTTACGAGAGGGGAGGAGGTATTGGTGGCTACACCTTC	CASSYERGGGIGGYTF
TRBV19	-	TRBJ1-1	TRBD1	16	TGTGCCAGTAGTGCCTCCCGGGACAGACTGAACACTGAAGCTTTCTTT	CASSASRDRLNTEAFF
TRBV7-6	-	TRBJ1-5	-	15	TGTGCCAGCAGCTTGGAGGAGGGCTACAATCAGCCCCAGCATTTT	CASSLEEGYNQPQHF
TRBV6-5	once	TRBJ1-2	-	13	TGTGCCAGCAGGCCCGGGACAAATTATGGCTACACCTTC	CASRPGTNYGYTF
TRBV2	-	TRBJ1-6	TRBD1	17	TGTGCCAGCAGTAGACAGGGCACAAGCTCCTATAATTCACCCCTCCACTTT	CASSRQGTSSYNSPLHF
TRBV7-3	-	TRBJ2-1	-	13	TGTGCCAGCAGCTTATACGAGGTGGGTGAGCAGTTCTTC	CASSLYEVGEQFF
TRBV27	-	TRBJ2-1	-	14	TGTGCCAGCAGTTTAGGGAGAGGGTACAATGAGCAGTTCTTC	CASSLGRGYNEQFF
TRBV6-5	-	TRBJ2-1	-	12	TGTGCCAGCAGATCCGACACCAATGAGCAGTTCTTC	CASRSDTNEQFF
TRBV5-1	-	TRBJ2-1	-	15	TGCGCCAGCAGCTTGCGGACAGCAGATTACAATGAGCAGTTCTTC	CASSLRTADYNEQFF
TRBV11-2	-	TRBJ1-1	-	15	TGTGCCAGCAGCTTAGCCATCCACAGGGACACTGAAGCTTTCTTT	CASSLAIHRDTEAFF
TRBV9	once	TRBJ1-4	TRBD1	14	TGTGCCAGCAGCTTGGGACAGGGAGGTGAAAAACTGTTTTTT	CASSLGQGGEKLFF
TRBV5-5	once	TRBJ1-2	TRBD1	15	TGTGCCAGCAGCACCCGAGGACAGGGTGGCTATGGCTACACCTTC	CASSTRGQGGYGYTF
TRBV12-3/TRBV12-4	-	TRBJ1-5	-	12	TGTGCCAGCAGTTTAAGGGGTCAGCCCCAGCATTTT	CASSLRGQPQHF
TRBV6-5	-	TRBJ1-1	-	15	TGTGCCAGCAAAACGTTAGGTTCAGGGGACACTGAAGCTTTCTTT	CASKTLGSGDTEAFF
TRBV7-9	-	TRBJ1-1	TRBD1	16	TGTGCCAGCAGCTTTCCCCCGACAGGGACGAACACTGAAGCTTTCTTT	CASSFPPTGTNTEAFF
TRBV10-1	-	TRBJ1-2	-	12	TGCGCCAGCAGTGTAACAGGGCATGGCTACACCTTC	CASSVTGHGYTF
TRBV10-3	-	TRBJ1-5	-	15	TGTGCCATCAGTGAGTCCGGGGTACGGGGTCAGCCCCAGCATTTT	CAISESGVRGQPQHF
TRBV5-1	-	TRBJ1-2	-	13	TGCGCCAGCAGCTTGGTACAGGATTATGGCTACACCTTC	CASSLVQDYGYTF
TRBV30	-	TRBJ1-5	-	13	TGTGCCTGGACTGGAGGGGGCAATCAGCCCCAGCATTTT	CAWTGGGNQPQHF
TRBV3-1/TRBV3-2	-	TRBJ1-1	-	15	TGTGCCAGCAGCCAAGATCTGAGGGCCGGGACTGAAGCTTTCTTT	CASSQDLRAGTEAFF
TRBV12-3/TRBV12-4	-	TRBJ1-1	TRBD1	12	TGTGCCAGCGGACAGGAGGAAACTGAAGCTTTCTTT	CASGQEETEAFF
TRBV12-3/TRBV12-4	-	TRBJ1-2	-	13	TGTGCCAGCAGCCCATGGCAGACATATGGCTACACCTTC	CASSPWQTYGYTF